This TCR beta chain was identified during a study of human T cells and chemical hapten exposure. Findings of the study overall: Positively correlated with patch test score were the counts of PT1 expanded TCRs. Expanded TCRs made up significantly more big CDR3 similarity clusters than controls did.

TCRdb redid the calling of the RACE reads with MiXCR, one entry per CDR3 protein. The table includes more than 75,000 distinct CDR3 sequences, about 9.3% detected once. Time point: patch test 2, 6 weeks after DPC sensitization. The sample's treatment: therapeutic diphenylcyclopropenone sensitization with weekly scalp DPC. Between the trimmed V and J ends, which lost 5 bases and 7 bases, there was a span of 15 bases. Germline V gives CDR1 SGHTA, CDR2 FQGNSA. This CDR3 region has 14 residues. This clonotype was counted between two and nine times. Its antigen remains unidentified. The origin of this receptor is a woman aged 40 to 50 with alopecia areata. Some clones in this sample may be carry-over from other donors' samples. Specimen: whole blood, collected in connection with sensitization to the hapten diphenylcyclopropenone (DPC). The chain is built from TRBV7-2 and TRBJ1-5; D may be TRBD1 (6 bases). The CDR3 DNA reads TGTGCCAGCAGCCCCGCGATGGGGGGCCAGCCCCAGCATTTT. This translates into CASSPAMGGQPQHF. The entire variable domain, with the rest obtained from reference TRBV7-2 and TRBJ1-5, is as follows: GAGVSQSPSNKVTEKGKDVELRCDPISGHTALYWYRQSLGQGLEFLIYFQGNSAPDKSGLPSDRFSAERTGGSVSTLTIQRTQQEDSAVYLCASSPAMGGQPQHFGDGTRLSIL.